This T cell receptor beta chain was profiled in a study of T cells of healthy individuals. Each CDR3 protein gets one entry after TCRdb re-called the 5' RACE reads with MiXCR. The sample yields about 82,000 distinct CDR3 sequences, approximately 5.4% seen once. The TCR originated in a female donor in good health.

CDR3 coding DNA: TGTGCCAGCAGCTTTGGGAAGAACACTGAAGCTTTCTTT. Translating gives CASSFGKNTEAFF. The V and J genes are TRBV11-1 and TRBJ1-1; D is unclear. The CDR3 has 13 residues. Trimming left V 3 bases short and J 1 base short, with 6 bases between. Germline loops: CDR1 SGHAT, CDR2 FQDESV (reference sequence).